This TCR beta chain appears in the sequencing data of a study of blood T cell repertoires in COVID-19. The ends were cut back, 5 bases at V and 11 bases at J, with 18 bases in the middle. The CDR3 has 13 residues. Looked up from germline, CDR1 is MNHEY and CDR2 is SVGEGT. Method: immunoSEQ multiplex PCR; TCRdb's copy keeps in-frame clones and lacks some. The sample consists of 130,000 to 150,000 clones, around 80% of them appearing once. The TCR was taken from a man aged 55 to 70 with active or convalescent COVID-19. V usage is TRBV6-2 or TRBV6-3 and J usage is TRBJ1-1; D not certain. The sample comprised peripheral blood. CDR3 in amino acids: CASSEGSFQGAFF. The CDR3 coding sequence is TGTGCCAGCAGTGAGGGTTCTTTTCAAGGGGCTTTCTTT.